This TCR beta chain comes out of a study of T cell responses to AZD1222 COVID-19 vaccine. Study as a whole: Samples with a second dose at about 4 or about 12 weeks were pooled together.

Trimming left V 6 bases short and J 1 base short, with 15 bases between. From germline, CDR1 is SEHNR and CDR2 FQNEAQ (reference sequence). The CDR3 extends over 15 amino acids. Turning to this clone: Its specificity is not known.

Profiling relied on immunoSEQ multiplex PCR, and the TCRdb table lists in-frame clones only, not all of them. This sample has about 150,000 clones, with over 75% found just once. Study-level points and caveats: Donors, mostly white British, included more females; clonal diversity was possibly underestimated.

The sequence came from an adult in good health. The V gene is TRBV7-9, the J gene TRBJ1-1; D gene unclear. The sequences come from peripheral blood, collected on day 0 of AZD1222 vaccination. In DNA, the CDR3 is TGTGCCAGCAGAGGTCGGCAGATGGAGAACACTGAAGCTTTCTTT. Translating it yields CASRGRQMENTEAFF.